Sequencing of this TCR beta chain was carried out in a study of spatial heterogeneity in lung cancer. V dropped 2 bases and J dropped 2 bases, with 7 bases sitting between them. This CDR3 is 14 amino acids long. Germline CDR1 reads MDHEN; CDR2 reads SYDVKM. This sample's time point: sample taken at primary tumor resection. Sequencing covered unsorted whole RNA taken from tumor, nontumor lung or frozen PBMC. Each CDR3 protein is one row after TCRdb ran MiXCR on the 5' RACE reads. The sample records roughly 60,000 distinct CDR3 sequences, approximately 8.9% being singletons. This clonotype has ten or more counts.

The chain employs TRBV28 and TRBJ1-3, with no clear D. The source is a female donor with early-stage non-small cell lung cancer. The sequenced sample was PBMCs, obtained at surgery. CDR3 in amino acids: CASSLGGPGNTIYF. The DNA of the CDR3 is TGTGCCAGCAGTTTAGGAGGGCCTGGAAACACCATATATTTT.